Each of the 7 T cell receptor beta chains below was sequenced from the same sample in a study of T-cell reconstitution after alpha-beta-depleted transplantation in children (dated by TCRdb to the mid-2010s). The treatment or condition label corresponds to: allogeneic hematopoietic cell transplantation with graft depleted of TCRalphabeta T cells and CD19 B cells. The library was obtained by PCR. Instrument on record: Illumina HiSeq 2500. TCR libraries were prepared with molecular barcoding, using unique molecular identifiers to normalize TCRbeta repertoire quantification. TCRdb reworked the public reads: Q25 trimming with fastp, MiXCR clone assembly, productive beta chains retained. CDR3 protein sequences are deduplicated, and each keeps its most common genes and DNA. In all, the sample holds hundreds of thousands of distinct CDR3 sequences, and about 12% of those were seen once. 0.79% of the sample belongs to the ten largest clones.

The sample was PBMCs, taken before TCRalphabeta/CD19-depleted stem cell transplant. The receptor set was obtained from a girl aged 2-10 years with congenital amegakaryocytic thrombocytopenia, due to receive a stem cell transplant.

The chain uses TRBV7-9 and TRBJ2-1, with 7 bases fitting TRBD1. The CDR3 has 13 residues. The V gene's germline CDR1 is SEHNR and CDR2 FQNEAQ (reference sequence). V lost 5 bases and J lost 8; bases outside the gene matches: 6. CDR3 coding DNA: TGTGCCAGCAGCCCCGGGACAGACTATGAGCAGTTCTTC. Translated, it gives CASSPGTDYEQFF. The full variable domain, its missing parts supplied by reference TRBV7-9 and TRBJ2-1, is DTGVSQNPRHKITKRGQNVTFRCDPISEHNRLYWYRQTLGQGPEFLTYFQNEAQLEKSRLLSDRFSAERPKGSFSTLEIQRTEQGDSAMYLCASSPGTDYEQFFGPGTRLTVL.

This clonotype was seen more than once but under ten times. The rearrangement links TRBV7-8 to TRBJ2-3, with a weak D call TRBD2 (5 bases). This CDR3 contains 16 residues. Germline CDR1 is SGHVS and CDR2 is FQNEAQ. V was pared by 2 bases and J by 6 bases, with 18 bases between. CDR3: CASSLITGLLDDTQYF. CDR3 nucleotides: TGTGCCAGCAGCTTAATTACTGGACTCCTAGACGATACGCAGTATTTT.

This clonotype was counted only a few times. This chain connects TRBV20-1 to TRBJ2-1; 9 nucleotides line up with TRBD2. The V gene's germline CDR1 is DFQATT and CDR2 SNEGSKA (reference sequence). This CDR3 is built from 17 residues. J lost 3 bases, V lost 1 base, and 10 bases had no gene match. The CDR3 spells CSARGIPVAGDYNEQFF. The CDR3 nucleotides are TGCAGTGCTAGAGGAATCCCCGTAGCGGGAGACTACAATGAGCAGTTCTTC.

There are a few counts of this clonotype. The J gene is TRBJ2-1, the V gene TRBV28; D gene unclear. V gave up 3 bases and J gave up 5 bases, with 8 bases separating them. Germline CDR1 MDHEN, CDR2 SYDVKM. The CDR3 runs to 13 residues. CDR3 loop: CASSFSDDNEQFF. DNA for the CDR3: TGTGCCAGCAGTTTCTCAGACGACAATGAGCAGTTCTTC.

The sample holds a few counts of this clonotype. The V and J genes are TRBV28 and TRBJ2-3, with TRBD2 identical over 7 bases. The V segment lost 5 bases and the J segment 2 bases; nucleotides outside the gene matches: 10. The CDR3 runs to 16 residues. Germline V gene data show CDR1 as MDHEN and CDR2 as SYDVKM. CDR3 sequence: CASSPLLAVDTDTQYF. The CDR3 DNA sequence: TGTGCCAGCAGTCCACTCCTAGCGGTCGACACAGATACGCAGTATTTT.

The chain is built from TRBV5-1 and TRBJ2-1; the match to TRBD2 covers 7 bases. J was trimmed by 4 bases and V by 1 base; bases with no gene match: 5. The CDR3 has 15 amino acids. Germline loops: CDR1 SGHRS, CDR2 YFSETQ. The CDR3 loop is CASSLRRESYNEQFF. CDR3 nucleotide sequence: TGCGCCAGCAGCTTGCGGCGGGAGTCATACAATGAGCAGTTCTTC.

A few counts support this clonotype. The V and J genes are TRBV28 and TRBJ2-7, with 7 bases fitting TRBD2. The CDR3 has 14 residues. V dropped 2 bases and J dropped 6; count of bases not matched to a gene: 7. Germline-derived CDR1 and CDR2 are MDHEN and SYDVKM. CDR3 amino acids: CASSLSGMSAEQYF. The CDR3 region has the DNA TGTGCCAGCAGTTTAAGCGGGATGTCCGCCGAGCAGTACTTC.